The 23 T cell receptor beta chains presented below share a single source sample, sequenced in a study of vaccination effects on CD4 cells after COVID-19. Their recognized antigens are unknown. The data were produced by immunoSEQ multiplex PCR, yet TCRdb's version contains in-frame clones alone and is incomplete. The table lists tens of thousands of clones, about 76% of them singletons. Isolation of CD4+ T cells took place after approximately ten days of culture. The person was diagnosed with PCR-confirmed SARS-CoV-2 infection between March and December 2020. Participants were vaccinated with two doses of either the BNT162b2 or mRNA-1273 vaccine. Sequenced here: CD4+ T cells from PBMCs cultured without peptide, sampled after COVID-19 vaccination. Every receptor here comes from a human donor who had a prior SARS-CoV-2 infection.

The chain joins TRBV7-2 to TRBJ2-7, with D tentatively TRBD2 (5 bases). This CDR3 region has 16 residues. Germline V gene lookup returns CDR1 SGHTA and CDR2 FQGNSA. The germline V and J ends were trimmed by 1 base and 5 bases, with 18 bases remaining between them. CDR3 loop: CASSLDVFSGINEQYF. CDR3 DNA: TGTGCCAGCAGCTTAGACGTGTTTTCCGGGATCAACGAGCAGTACTTC.

The V gene is TRBV15, the J gene TRBJ1-3; TRBD1 matches 7 bases. The CDR3 has 16 residues. Germline CDR1 and CDR2: LNHNV and YYDKDF (reference sequence). Trimming took 5 bases from V and 0 from J; bases not matched to a gene: 7. The CDR3 nucleotides are TGTGCCACCAGCGGCCGGGACAGTAACTCTGGAAACACCATATATTTT. As protein: CATSGRDSNSGNTIYF.

The chain joins TRBV5-1 to TRBJ1-2; maybe TRBD1 (6 bases). The V end was cut by 0 bases, the J end by 7 bases, with 13 bases between. This CDR3 region has 14 residues. In germline, CDR1 is SGHRS, CDR2 YFSETQ. As DNA, the CDR3 is TGCGCCAGCAGCTTGGTACAGGGAAATTTTGGCTACACCTTC. This encodes CASSLVQGNFGYTF. The full variable domain, its missing parts supplied by reference TRBV5-1 and TRBJ1-2, is KAGVTQTPRYLIKTRGQQVTLSCSPISGHRSVSWYQQTPGQGLQFLFEYFSETQRNKGNFPGRFSGRQFSNSRSEMNVSTLELGDSALYLCASSLVQGNFGYTFGSGTRLTVV.

The CDR3 DNA reads as TGTGCCAGTAGTCAACCCTTTCACTTAGCTAGCAATCAGCCCCAGCATTTT. Translated: CASSQPFHLASNQPQHF. This rearrangement joins TRBV19 to TRBJ1-5; D gene uncertain. This CDR3 region has 17 residues. V was shortened by 5 bases and J by 0 bases, with 17 bases between the two germline ends. Germline V CDR1 and CDR2: LNHDA, SQIVND (reference sequence). Supplemented by reference TRBV19 and TRBJ1-5, the full variable domain reads DGGITQSPKYLFRKEGQNVTLSCEQNLNHDAMYWYRQDPGQGLRLIYYSQIVNDFQKGDIAEGYSVSREKKESFPLTVTSAQKNPTAFYLCASSQPFHLASNQPQHFGDGTRLSIL.

The rearrangement joins TRBV6-1 to TRBJ1-3; D remains ambiguous. Trimming left V 6 bases short and J 4 bases short, with 16 bases between. The CDR3 length is 15 residues. Germline CDR1 MNHNS, CDR2 SASEGT. In DNA form, the CDR3 reads TGTGCCAGCAGCGGAACACAAACGTCCGGAAACACCATATATTTT. It encodes CASSGTQTSGNTIYF.

The chain is built from TRBV5-6 and TRBJ2-6; the D gene is possibly TRBD2 (7 bases). From germline, CDR1 is SGHDT and CDR2 YYEEEE. The CDR3 runs to 15 residues. The germline V and J ends were trimmed by 5 bases and 4 bases, with 13 bases remaining between them. The CDR3 sequence: CASRGGTLGANVLTF. CDR3 DNA: TGTGCCAGCAGGGGGGGGACACTGGGGGCCAACGTCCTGACTTTC.

This clone came up a few times. The chain's CDR3 is CASSLAGGQRTEQYF. The CDR3 DNA reads TGTGCCAGCAGCCTAGCGGGGGGGCAAAGGACCGAGCAGTACTTC. The chain is built from TRBV5-4 and TRBJ2-7, with TRBD2 matching 12 bases. Germline V CDR1 and CDR2: SGHNT, YYREEE (reference sequence). The ends lost 4 bases at V and 6 bases at J; junction bases unmatched: 8. The CDR3 is 15 amino acids.

This clone has a handful of counts. The V gene is TRBV7-2, the J gene TRBJ1-2; D gene uncertain. The CDR3 spans 14 residues. CDR1 SGHTA and CDR2 FQGNSA come from the germline V gene. V was pared by 6 bases and J by 8 bases, with 19 bases between. Here the CDR3 DNA reads TGTGCCAGCAGGTTGACCCCCCCTGGAGACGGCTACACCTTC. It is translated as CASRLTPPGDGYTF. The full variable domain, in which reference TRBV7-2 and TRBJ1-2 provide the parts outside the CDR3, is GAGVSQSPSNKVTEKGKDVELRCDPISGHTALYWYRQSLGQGLEFLIYFQGNSAPDKSGLPSDRFSAERTGGSVSTLTIQRTQQEDSAVYLCASRLTPPGDGYTFGSGTRLTVV.

The chain couples TRBV9 to TRBJ1-1; no reliable D call. This CDR3 has 16 residues. V gave up 0 bases and J gave up 0 bases, with 12 bases separating them. Looked up from germline, CDR1 is SGDLS and CDR2 is YYNGEE. The DNA of the CDR3 is TGTGCCAGCAGCGTAGGTCTCGGTAACGTGAACACTGAAGCTTTCTTT. Protein product: CASSVGLGNVNTEAFF.

The chain uses TRBV30 and TRBJ1-2; unclear D gene. V shed 3 bases and J shed 5 bases, with 10 bases lying between them. In germline, CDR1 is GTSNPN, CDR2 SVGIG (reference sequence). The CDR3 is made up of 12 amino acids. The DNA for the CDR3 is TGTGCCTGGAGCTGGGAGGGATATGGCTACACCTTC. Its protein product is CAWSWEGYGYTF.

The rearrangement uses TRBV29-1 and TRBJ2-1; D not certain. Trimming cost V 5 bases and J 6 bases, with 11 bases left between them. Germline lookup yields CDR1 SQVTM and CDR2 ANQGSEA. CDR3 size: 12 residues. For the CDR3, the DNA is TGCAGCGTTCTTCGACACGGCAATGAGCAGTTCTTC. It yields the protein CSVLRHGNEQFF.

In this sample, this clone turned up once. DNA of the CDR3: TGTGCCAGCAGCTTGGTGGGACAGAGCACAGATACGCAGTATTTT. Translating gives CASSLVGQSTDTQYF. This rearrangement joins TRBV5-6 to TRBJ2-3; 7 bases agree with TRBD1. Germline CDR1 is SGHDT and CDR2 is YYEEEE. The CDR3 has 15 residues. Losses at the gene ends were 0 bases for V and 0 bases for J; bases not matched to a gene: 1.

The rearrangement uses TRBV6-5 and TRBJ2-7; no reliable D call. The germline CDR1 and CDR2 sequences are MNHEY and SVGAGI. V was cut by 8 bases and J by 0 bases, with 8 bases left in between. The CDR3 is 12 residues long. The CDR3 loop reads CASLRSSYEQYF. The CDR3 nucleotides are TGTGCCAGCCTAAGGAGCTCCTACGAGCAGTACTTC.

This clone was detected only a few times. V usage is TRBV28 and J usage is TRBJ1-1; no reliable D call. Deletions cut 4 bases from V and 2 bases from J, with 11 bases between. Looked up from germline, CDR1 is MDHEN and CDR2 is SYDVKM. CDR3 length: 14 amino acids. As DNA, the CDR3 is TGTGCCAGCAGTTCCCAAGGACTAAACACTGAAGCTTTCTTT. Translated: CASSSQGLNTEAFF.

The gene calls are TRBV7-2 and TRBJ2-7; D tentatively fits TRBD1 or TRBD2 (5 bases each). From germline, CDR1 is SGHTA and CDR2 FQGNSA. This CDR3 spans 12 amino acids. Deletions cut 5 bases from V and 6 bases from J, with 11 bases between. The CDR3 nucleotides read TGTGCCAGCAGCCCTAGCAGGGTCGAGCAGTACTTC. Encoded protein: CASSPSRVEQYF.

The V gene is TRBV5-1, the J gene TRBJ2-3; TRBD2 aligns across 15 bases. J gave up 1 base and V 4 bases, and 7 bases lay outside the gene matches. The CDR3 has 18 amino acids. Germline CDR1 is SGHRS and CDR2 is YFSETQ. The CDR3 DNA is TGCGCCAGCAGCGTCGGACTAGCGGGAGGGCCGGGCACAGATACGCAGTATTTT. Amino acid sequence: CASSVGLAGGPGTDTQYF.

The rearrangement joins TRBV24-1 to TRBJ2-3; D is unresolved. The V gene's germline CDR1 is KGHDR and CDR2 SFDVKD. CDR3 length equals 11 residues. Between the trimmed V and J ends, which lost 1 base and 9 bases, there was a span of 4 bases. CDR3 sequence: CATSDFTTQYF. Written as DNA, the CDR3 is TGTGCCACCAGTGATTTTACAACGCAGTATTTT.

The rearrangement uses TRBV9 and TRBJ2-7; TRBD2 aligns across 14 bases. V was pared by 4 bases and J by 7 bases, with 10 bases of the junction left unmatched. Per germline, CDR1 SGDLS and CDR2 YYNGEE. The CDR3 extends over 16 amino acids. CDR3 DNA: TGTGCCAGCAGCCCCTTCGGACTAGCGGGAGGAGGAGAGCAGTACTTC. Translation gives CASSPFGLAGGGEQYF.

This chain links TRBV5-1 with TRBJ1-2, with TRBD1 identical over 7 bases. The CDR3 extends over 14 amino acids. Germline values: CDR1 SGHRS, CDR2 YFSETQ. V shed 2 bases, J shed 2 bases, and the junction held 3 bases outside the gene matches. CDR3: CASSLARGNYGYTF. The CDR3 nucleotides read TGCGCCAGCAGCTTAGCCAGGGGGAACTATGGCTACACCTTC.

This clone was counted a few times. The rearrangement joins TRBV5-4 to TRBJ1-6; possible D gene TRBD1, 6 bases. The V end lost 3 bases, the J end lost 9 bases, and 13 bases lay between the germline ends. From germline, CDR1 is SGHNT and CDR2 YYREEE (reference sequence). The CDR3 covers 14 residues. This CDR3 is CASSSTGYGSPLHF. In DNA, the CDR3 is TGTGCCAGCAGCTCTACAGGGTACGGTTCACCCCTCCACTTT. Full variable domain (remainder filled in from reference TRBV5-4 and TRBJ1-6): ETGVTQSPTHLIKTRGQQVTLRCSSQSGHNTVSWYQQALGQGPQFIFQYYREEENGRGNFPPRFSGLQFPNYSSELNVNALELDDSALYLCASSSTGYGSPLHFGNGTRLTVT.

The J gene is TRBJ2-7, the V gene TRBV11-2; 12 nucleotides match TRBD2. V lost 4 bases to trimming and J lost 5 bases; unmatched junction nucleotides: 12. Germline-derived CDR1 and CDR2 are SGHAT and FQNNGV. The CDR3 runs 17 residues. The CDR3 nucleotides read TGTGCCAGCAGCTGGAGGAGGGCTAGCGGGAGGGCCGACGAGCAGTACTTC. Its translation: CASSWRRASGRADEQYF.

The rearrangement uses TRBV6-6 and TRBJ1-5; D perhaps matches TRBD1 (5 bases). The CDR3 spans 17 residues. Trimming took 6 bases from V and 5 from J, leaving 23 bases between them. From germline, CDR1 is MNHNY and CDR2 SVGAGI (reference sequence). For the CDR3, the DNA is TGTGCCAGCAGCCGATCAAGAGGTTGGGGCCGCGATCAGCCCCAGCATTTT. Translating it yields CASSRSRGWGRDQPQHF.

The J gene is TRBJ1-1, the V gene TRBV6-6, with D possibly matching TRBD1 (5 bases). Germline V gene lookup returns CDR1 MNHNY and CDR2 SVGAGI (reference sequence). Trimming removed 2 bases from V and 5 bases from J, with 9 bases in between. CDR3 length equals 13 residues. CDR3 region: CASSYGGGTEAFF. In DNA, the CDR3 is TGTGCCAGCAGTTACGGGGGGGGGACTGAAGCTTTCTTT.